The clone carrying this T cell receptor beta chain was seen a handful of times. No antigen is known for it. A sample-barcoded 5' primer and a J-beta primer mix were used in a second PCR of roughly 6 to 11 cycles. Via MiXCR, TCRdb re-called the 5' RACE reads, giving one row per CDR3 protein. In the table there are 700,000 or so distinct CDR3 sequences, less than 45% of which are singletons. CDR3 length: 17 residues. Germline V lookup: CDR1 MDHEN, CDR2 SYDVKM. V lost 2 bases to trimming and J lost 4 bases; unmatched junction nucleotides: 11. Isolation of PBMCs gave at least 6 million cells per sample. The data originate from a study of blood T cells in healthy people across ages. Whole-study results and caveats: Diversity estimates drawn from one million T cells were deemed underestimates. Older age went with lower TCR beta diversity per million T cells, in a roughly linear way.

The sequencing input was blood. The genes are TRBV28 and TRBJ2-7; TRBD1 matches 10 bases. This clonotype was obtained from an elderly man in good health. CDR3: CASSLIGGTGASYEQYF. The CDR3, as DNA: TGTGCCAGCAGTTTAATCGGAGGGACAGGGGCCTCGTACGAGCAGTACTTC.